The rows below give T cell receptor beta chains drawn from one sample of a study of naive and memory T cell subsets. TCRdb re-analysed the UMI-ligation and nested PCR reads in MiXCR, keeping a single row per CDR3 protein. This table holds 15,000 to 20,000 distinct CDR3 sequences, approximately 9.4% found once. The specimen sequenced was central memory CD8+ T cells from blood. These receptors came from a human donor in good health. The CDR3 runs from the conserved cysteine through the conserved F or W. D genes are given only for firm matches. Where a row states a size, it is once, few, many or the class of an expanded clone; other rows omit it.

clone size	D gene	V gene	J gene	CDR3 protein	CDR3 DNA
-	-	TRBV12-3/TRBV12-4	TRBJ1-1	CASTQAQGTEAFF	TGTGCCAGCACCCAGGCCCAGGGAACTGAAGCTTTCTTT
few	-	TRBV28	TRBJ2-6	CASRPDSSGANVLTF	TGTGCCAGCAGACCAGACAGCTCTGGGGCCAACGTCCTGACTTTC
medium-sized	-	TRBV30	TRBJ2-3	CAWRLLRGDTDTQYF	TGTGCCTGGAGGTTATTGCGGGGAGACACAGATACGCAGTATTTT
few	TRBD2	TRBV20-1	TRBJ2-7	CSARDGLAVARAYEQYF	TGCAGTGCTAGAGATGGGCTAGCGGTAGCCCGTGCCTACGAGCAGTACTTC
few	-	TRBV4-3	TRBJ2-1	CASSQGMGAVPDEQFF	TGCGCCAGCAGCCAAGGAATGGGTGCTGTGCCGGATGAGCAGTTCTTC
medium-sized	TRBD1	TRBV12-3/TRBV12-4	TRBJ2-7	CASTTSDRGRDEQYF	TGTGCCAGCACCACCTCTGACAGGGGGCGCGACGAGCAGTACTTC
-	-	TRBV28	TRBJ2-5	CASSLSLTARQETQYF	TGTGCCAGCAGTTTAAGCTTGACAGCCCGACAAGAGACCCAGTACTTC
many	-	TRBV20-1	TRBJ1-2	CSARGGDADYGYTF	TGCAGTGCTAGAGGGGGAGATGCTGACTATGGCTACACCTTC
-	-	TRBV4-3	TRBJ2-1	CASSQERLRPEQFF	TGCGCCAGCAGCCAAGAAAGGCTGCGTCCTGAGCAGTTCTTC
few	-	TRBV11-3	TRBJ1-1	CASLSHGAEAFF	TGTGCCAGCCTGTCCCATGGGGCTGAAGCTTTCTTT
-	-	TRBV4-3	TRBJ2-2	CASSQDHSGELFF	TGCGCCAGCAGCCAAGATCATAGCGGGGAGCTGTTTTTT
many	-	TRBV7-9	TRBJ2-7	CASSFASADPYEQYF	TGTGCCAGCAGCTTTGCTTCGGCCGACCCCTACGAGCAGTACTTC
-	TRBD1	TRBV12-3/TRBV12-4	TRBJ1-4	CASSFEQGTAPEKLFF	TGTGCCAGCAGTTTTGAGCAAGGGACAGCCCCAGAAAAACTGTTTTTT
medium-sized	-	TRBV6-2/TRBV6-3	TRBJ2-6	CASSPTGSGANVLTF	TGTGCCAGCAGTCCAACAGGTTCTGGGGCCAACGTCCTGACTTTC
medium-sized	-	TRBV19	TRBJ1-5	CASSISGLNQPQHF	TGTGCCAGTAGTATTTCGGGCCTCAATCAGCCCCAGCATTTT
many	-	TRBV5-1	TRBJ2-4	CASSPIFRGGPAKNIQYF	TGCGCCAGCAGCCCGATATTCCGAGGGGGGCCAGCCAAAAACATTCAGTACTTC
large	TRBD1	TRBV20-1	TRBJ2-1	CSARAQGGSYNEQFF	TGCAGTGCTAGAGCACAGGGGGGCTCCTACAATGAGCAGTTCTTC
few	-	TRBV5-5	TRBJ1-2	CASSSQSGDPNYGYTF	TGTGCCAGCAGTTCCCAGTCCGGCGACCCCAACTATGGCTACACCTTC
-	TRBD2	TRBV27	TRBJ2-3	CASSLSSSGNTDTQYF	TGTGCCAGCAGTTTATCCTCTAGCGGTAACACAGATACGCAGTATTTT
many	TRBD2	TRBV13	TRBJ2-3	CASSLGRGSADTQYF	TGTGCCAGCAGCTTAGGTCGCGGGAGCGCAGATACGCAGTATTTT
few	-	TRBV9	TRBJ1-2	CASSVTGSDYGYTF	TGTGCCAGCAGCGTAACAGGGAGTGACTATGGCTACACCTTC
-	-	TRBV2	TRBJ1-5	CASTNGRNQPQHF	TGTGCCAGCACGAACGGGCGCAATCAGCCCCAGCATTTT
few	-	TRBV29-1	TRBJ2-3	CSVEGDGVDTQYF	TGCAGCGTTGAAGGTGATGGCGTCGATACGCAGTATTTT
many	-	TRBV7-2	TRBJ2-1	CASSLVRWGTQFF	TGTGCCAGCAGCTTAGTGAGGTGGGGAACGCAGTTCTTC
-	-	TRBV3-2	TRBJ1-3	CASSFPGPGSGNTIYF	TGTGCCAGCAGCTTTCCGGGACCCGGATCTGGAAACACCATATATTTT
-	TRBD1	TRBV4-3	TRBJ1-1	CASSQRTGREAFF	TGCGCCAGCAGCCAAAGGACAGGGAGAGAAGCTTTCTTT
many	-	TRBV9	TRBJ1-1	CASSVRGNSNTEAFF	TGTGCCAGCAGCGTTAGAGGGAATAGCAACACTGAAGCTTTCTTT
many	-	TRBV9	TRBJ2-3	CASSVVALHPDTQYF	TGTGCCAGCAGCGTTGTGGCTTTACATCCAGATACGCAGTATTTT
few	-	TRBV11-3	TRBJ2-7	CASSLLAGDYEQYF	TGTGCCAGCAGCTTACTGGCAGGGGACTACGAGCAGTACTTC
-	-	TRBV4-2	TRBJ2-7	CASSQERSYEQYF	TGTGCCAGCAGCCAAGAAAGGTCGTACGAGCAGTACTTC
few	-	TRBV7-9	TRBJ2-7	CASSPPDSSYEQYF	TGTGCCAGCAGCCCCCCCGACAGTTCCTACGAGCAGTACTTC
few	TRBD2	TRBV7-6	TRBJ2-1	CASSSGLAGAESGNEQFF	TGTGCCAGCAGCTCAGGACTAGCGGGAGCGGAATCGGGAAATGAGCAGTTCTTC
medium-sized	TRBD2	TRBV7-9	TRBJ2-3	CASSWTSGMNTQYF	TGTGCCAGCAGCTGGACTAGCGGGATGAATACGCAGTATTTT
many	-	TRBV11-1	TRBJ1-2	CASSTLLAGQIYGYTF	TGTGCCAGCAGCACGCTGTTGGCCGGACAGATCTATGGCTACACCTTC
few	-	TRBV4-3	TRBJ2-6	CASGVELTGANVLTF	TGCGCCAGCGGTGTTGAGCTGACTGGGGCCAACGTCCTGACTTTC
-	TRBD1	TRBV7-9	TRBJ1-6	CASSNRDSRLSPLHF	TGTGCCAGCAGCAACCGGGACAGTCGCCTTTCACCCCTCCACTTT
few	-	TRBV5-4	TRBJ2-7	CASSTGSYEQYF	TGTGCCAGCAGCACCGGGTCCTACGAGCAGTACTTC
few	-	TRBV3-1	TRBJ1-6	CASSQDSSGQLGSPLHF	TGTGCCAGCAGCCAAGACTCCTCTGGACAGTTGGGATCACCCCTCCACTTT
many	TRBD2	TRBV30	TRBJ2-1	CAWSDKRETNEQFF	TGTGCCTGGAGTGATAAGCGGGAGACCAATGAGCAGTTCTTC
many	-	TRBV4-2	TRBJ2-1	CASSPPALHNEQFF	TGTGCCAGCAGCCCCCCAGCACTTCACAATGAGCAGTTCTTC
few	-	TRBV28	TRBJ2-5	CATTSGTWFQETQYF	TGTGCCACCACCTCCGGGACCTGGTTCCAAGAGACCCAGTACTTC
large	-	TRBV7-2	TRBJ2-3	CASSFPRDRPTDTQYF	TGTGCCAGCAGCTTTCCCCGGGACCGACCCACAGATACGCAGTATTTT
many	-	TRBV20-1	TRBJ2-7	CSARDGEPYEQYF	TGCAGTGCTAGGGACGGGGAACCCTACGAGCAGTACTTC
few	-	TRBV4-2	TRBJ2-7	CASSQDATTEVGDYEQYF	TGTGCCAGCAGCCAAGATGCTACGACCGAGGTTGGAGATTACGAGCAGTACTTC
many	TRBD2	TRBV11-2	TRBJ2-3	CASSPPLAGMTDTQYF	TGTGCCAGCAGCCCCCCACTAGCGGGGATGACAGATACGCAGTATTTT
many	-	TRBV9	TRBJ1-1	CASSLGTDPAFF	TGTGCCAGCAGCCTCGGGACGGACCCAGCTTTCTTT
few	-	TRBV19	TRBJ1-1	CASSVFGGPDTEAFF	TGTGCCAGTAGTGTTTTCGGGGGCCCGGACACTGAAGCTTTCTTT
-	-	TRBV11-2	TRBJ2-7	CASSWGQAVGEQYF	TGTGCCAGCAGCTGGGGCCAGGCTGTCGGCGAGCAGTACTTC
many	TRBD1	TRBV2	TRBJ1-1	CASSEVPTGTEAFF	TGTGCCAGCAGTGAAGTACCGACAGGGACTGAAGCTTTCTTT
few	TRBD1	TRBV19	TRBJ1-2	CASSRQGVDGYTF	TGTGCCAGTAGCCGGCAGGGGGTTGATGGCTACACCTTC
-	-	TRBV5-6	TRBJ1-6	CASTLGGGRLNSPLHF	TGTGCCAGCACCTTGGGTGGCGGACGGCTAAATTCACCCCTCCACTTT
few	-	TRBV4-2	TRBJ2-3	CASSPGVGDTQYF	TGTGCCAGCAGTCCCGGGGTGGGAGATACGCAGTATTTT
few	-	TRBV4-3	TRBJ2-5	CASSQDLWEGVDQETQYF	TGCGCCAGCAGCCAAGATCTCTGGGAAGGCGTCGACCAAGAGACCCAGTACTTC
-	TRBD2	TRBV4-3	TRBJ2-2	CASSQVHGGGTGELFF	TGCGCCAGCAGCCAAGTTCATGGCGGGGGGACCGGGGAGCTGTTTTTT